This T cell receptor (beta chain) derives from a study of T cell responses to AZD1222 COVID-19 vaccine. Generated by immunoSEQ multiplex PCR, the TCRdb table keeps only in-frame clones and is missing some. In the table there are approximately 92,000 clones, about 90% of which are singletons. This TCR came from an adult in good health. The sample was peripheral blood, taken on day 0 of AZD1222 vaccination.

The CDR3 reads CASSFSFLNTEAFF. The CDR3 DNA reads TGTGCCAGCAGCTTCAGCTTCTTGAACACTGAAGCTTTCTTT. This rearrangement joins TRBV7-8 to TRBJ1-1; D gene uncertain. Trimming cost V 3 bases and J 0 bases, with 8 bases left between them. The CDR3 runs 14 residues. Germline V lookup: CDR1 SGHVS, CDR2 FQNEAQ.